The subject of this entry is one T cell receptor (beta chain). In this sample, this clonotype turned up many times. Its recognized antigen is unknown. The input lacks base qualities; no much larger clone sits a single base away. Per the publication, the time point label means: before trial treatment. The donors came from RACIN, which was a single-arm phase I dose-escalation trial that paired nivolumab and ipilimumab with aspirin, low-dose cyclophosphamide and low-dose radiotherapy. Eligible patients had advanced, TIL-negative solid tumors. The CDR3 has 15 amino acids, counting the end cysteine and phenylalanine. CDR3 DNA is the only sequence kept; it has 45 bases, read in frame from the first base. V lost 3 bases and J lost 8 bases; the stretch between them is 16 bases long. Based on the germline V gene, the CDR1 and CDR2 sequences are LGHNA and YNFKEQ. This entry is derived from a study of low-dose radiotherapy and immunotherapy resistance in tumors (dated by TCRdb to 2021 to 2024). At the level of the whole study: In Cohort 1, each fraction delivered 0.5 Gy every 2 weeks, and the prescribed total PTV dose was 6.5 Gy. Patients in Cohort 2 were given 1 Gy per fraction every two weeks, for a total of 13 Gy across 26 weeks. Nivolumab was administered intravenously as a 240 mg flat dose every two weeks, and ipilimumab was administered intravenously at 1 mg/kg every six weeks. Every two weeks, patients got intravenous cyclophosphamide at 200 mg/m2, given one day ahead of each radiation and immunotherapy administration. Patients took aspirin 300 mg orally once daily for four cycles, starting on cycle 1 day 1. Randomization of trial participants into treatment groups was not performed. The translational analysis covered eight patients: three from the first dose cohort and the first five from the second dose cohort.

Instrument used: Illumina HiSeq 2500. Superscript III and a set of TRAV- and TRBV-specific primers were used to synthesize first-strand cDNA, so that both TCRalpha and TCRbeta chains were covered. TCRs were amplified for 15 to 20 PCR cycles with Phusion, using a constant-region primer paired with the adapter attached to the V primers. The isolated mRNA was amplified using the MessageAmp II aRNA Amplification Kit, with in vitro transcription performed for about 15 hours at 37 degrees C. The Dynabeads mRNA DIRECT Purification Kit was used to isolate mRNA for TCR sequencing. Indexed Illumina adapters were added in a second approximately 25-cycle Phusion PCR, and the resulting products were purified with AMPure XP beads. The study's processing was this. Custom Perl scripts pooled TCR sequences encoding the same protein, removed out-of-frame sequences and computed each clonotype's abundance. Any TCR sequence supported by only a single read was excluded from analysis. Repertoire metrics included Shannon entropy, Gini index, clonality, richness, and frequency of TCRs shared between repertoires. The raw public data were reprocessed by TCRdb itself: fastp quality trimming at Q25, MiXCR clonotype calling, in-frame beta chains only. Entries that share a CDR3 protein sequence are merged under the most common genes and DNA. The V and J calls reflect TCRdb's pipeline rather than the authors' work. In this sample the table shows more than 50,000 distinct CDR3 sequences, approximately 26% of which occur a single time. The ten largest clones add up to 5.5% to 8.5% of the sample.

The rearrangement joined TRBV4-2 to TRBJ2-2; possibly the D gene is TRBD1, per 6 matching bases. The specimen comprised PBMCs, sampled before treatment. The receptor's source is a male donor with rectosigmoid adenocarcinoma. Here the CDR3 is given as CASSQTPGARGELFF. Read as DNA, the sequence is TGTGCCAGCAGCCAGACCCCAGGGGCGCGGGGGGAGCTGTTTTTT.